The rows below give T cell receptor beta chains drawn from one sample of a study of cytomegalovirus exposure and HLA in healthy donors. Generated by immunoSEQ multiplex PCR, the TCRdb table keeps only in-frame clones and is missing some. This table has under 85,000 clones, approximately 93% appearing once. The sample taken for sequencing was PBMCs. These TCRs come from a young woman in good health and CMV-seropositive. The CDR3 runs from the conserved cysteine through the conserved F or W. D genes are given only for firm matches. Clone size is shown for a subset of rows, as once, few, many or a class of expanded clone.

CDR3 DNA	CDR3 protein	D gene	V gene	clone size	J gene
TGTGCCAGCAGCTTGACAGAAGACACTGAAGCTTTCTTT	CASSLTEDTEAFF	-	TRBV11-3	-	TRBJ1-1
TGCGCCAGCAGCTTGGAGCAGGCGTCCTACAATGAGCAGTTCTTC	CASSLEQASYNEQFF	-	TRBV5-1	-	TRBJ2-1
TGTGCCAGTAGTCCCCCCGAAGGTTGGGTGCAGGGGACGGTCTATGGCTACACCTTC	CASSPPEGWVQGTVYGYTF	-	TRBV19	-	TRBJ1-2
TGTGCCAGCTCACTCCAGGGATCCGGGGCCAACGTCCTGACTTTC	CASSLQGSGANVLTF	-	TRBV18	-	TRBJ2-6
TGTGCCAGCAGCCCCAGGAGGGACGATAACTATGGCTACACCTTC	CASSPRRDDNYGYTF	-	TRBV7-9	-	TRBJ1-2
TGTGCCAGTAGTATATCGCCACCAACTAGAGGACCCGGGGAGCTGTTTTTT	CASSISPPTRGPGELFF	-	TRBV19	-	TRBJ2-2
TGTGCCTGTAGAGACAGGGTTCCTGAAGCTTTCTTT	CACRDRVPEAFF	TRBD1	TRBV30	-	TRBJ1-1
TGTGCCAGCGCACAGGGGCTTCAGGGAACCGGGGAGCTGTTTTTT	CASAQGLQGTGELFF	TRBD1	TRBV11-3	-	TRBJ2-2
TGTGCCAGCAGCTTAAACATAGCGCGAACGAGGGAGACCCAGTACTTC	CASSLNIARTRETQYF	-	TRBV7-2	once	TRBJ2-5
TGTGCCAGCAGCTTTAAGGGACAGGGGTATGATGAGCAGTTCTTC	CASSFKGQGYDEQFF	TRBD1	TRBV7-3	-	TRBJ2-1
TGTGCCTGGACCCCCGGGACTAGCGGGAGGGCCTACGAGCAGTACTTC	CAWTPGTSGRAYEQYF	TRBD2	TRBV30	-	TRBJ2-7
TGTGCCAGCAGCCCGCGGGACGGTGGTAGGACTGAAGCTTTCTTT	CASSPRDGGRTEAFF	-	TRBV4-2	once	TRBJ1-1
TGTGCCATCAGTGAGTCGAGAGGAGGGAGGGCTTTCTTT	CAISESRGGRAFF	-	TRBV10-3	-	TRBJ1-1
TGTGCCAGCAGCTTAAGCAGGCTGAACACTGAAGCTTTCTTT	CASSLSRLNTEAFF	-	TRBV7-9	-	TRBJ1-1
TGCAGCGTTGAAGATCTTACAGGATCAACCTTGAGCTCTGGAAACACCATATATTTT	CSVEDLTGSTLSSGNTIYF	-	TRBV29-1	once	TRBJ1-3
TGTGCCAGCACCCCGAGCGGGTCGACTAGCGGGACTGGGCAGTTCTTC	CASTPSGSTSGTGQFF	TRBD2	TRBV28	-	TRBJ2-1
TGTGCCAGCAGTTACTCGATGTCGGACAGGGGTCGCGAGCAGTACTTC	CASSYSMSDRGREQYF	TRBD1	TRBV6-5	-	TRBJ2-7
TGTGCCAGCAGCGTAGATCCCGGCGGCGGCGCACAAGAGACCCAGTACTTC	CASSVDPGGGAQETQYF	-	TRBV9	-	TRBJ2-5
TGCGCCAGCAGCCAAGAAACAGACCATAACTATGGCTACACCTTC	CASSQETDHNYGYTF	-	TRBV4-1	-	TRBJ1-2
TGTGCCAGCAGCTTGGGCAGTGTCGGGGATTCACCCCTCCACTTT	CASSLGSVGDSPLHF	-	TRBV5-5	-	TRBJ1-6
TGTGCCAGCTCACAAACCACACAAACCGGGAACTCCCCTGGCTACACCTTC	CASSQTTQTGNSPGYTF	-	TRBV18	-	TRBJ1-2
TGTGCCAGCAGCGAGCGGGGTGAATTAACTGAAGCTTTCTTT	CASSERGELTEAFF	-	TRBV28	-	TRBJ1-1
TGTGCCAGCAGTTTCACAGGGACAAGATATGGCTACACCTTC	CASSFTGTRYGYTF	-	TRBV27	-	TRBJ1-2
TGTGCCAGCAACCTAGGAGGTCTGGCAGAGACCCAGTACTTC	CASNLGGLAETQYF	-	TRBV7-2	-	TRBJ2-5
TGTGCCAGCAGTGAGGACAGGGTTGGCACAGATACGCAGTATTTT	CASSEDRVGTDTQYF	TRBD1	TRBV25-1	-	TRBJ2-3
TGTGCCAGCAGGTCGGGCGGGTACACCGGGGAGCTGTTTTTT	CASRSGGYTGELFF	-	TRBV7-9	-	TRBJ2-2
TGTGCCAGCAGCCCACAGGGAACCGGGGAGCTGTTTTTT	CASSPQGTGELFF	-	TRBV7-2	-	TRBJ2-2
TGTGCCAGTAGTTCAGGGACTAACCACAATGAGCAGTTCTTC	CASSSGTNHNEQFF	TRBD2	TRBV19	-	TRBJ2-1
TGTGCCACCAGCAGAGGGGCGATCACAGGGGGCACTGAAGCTTTCTTT	CATSRGAITGGTEAFF	TRBD1	TRBV15	-	TRBJ1-1
TGTGCCAGCAGTTTATACAGGGGCACTGAAGCTTTCTTT	CASSLYRGTEAFF	TRBD1	TRBV27	-	TRBJ1-1
TGTGCCAGCGGACAGGGTTCCTATAATTCACCCCTCCACTTT	CASGQGSYNSPLHF	TRBD1	TRBV28	-	TRBJ1-6
TGTGCCAGCAGCAAAATACAGGGGTACGAGCAGTACTTC	CASSKIQGYEQYF	TRBD1	TRBV7-6	-	TRBJ2-7
TGTGCCAGCAGCACCGGGACAGGGGACACCGGGGAGCTGTTTTTT	CASSTGTGDTGELFF	TRBD1	TRBV5-8	-	TRBJ2-2
TGTGCCAGCAGGAGTTTTGCTGGAAACACCATATATTTT	CASRSFAGNTIYF	-	TRBV6-5	once	TRBJ1-3
TGTGCCACCAGCAGACCAGGGGGAACCACCGGGGAGCTGTTTTTT	CATSRPGGTTGELFF	TRBD1	TRBV15	once	TRBJ2-2
TGTGCCAGCTCACCGAGCAGCGGGAGAGGTGGCGAGCAGTACTTC	CASSPSSGRGGEQYF	TRBD2	TRBV18	once	TRBJ2-7
TGTGCCAGCAGTGAATTATTAGGGGCCTACAATCAGCCCCAGCATTTT	CASSELLGAYNQPQHF	-	TRBV2	-	TRBJ1-5
TGTGCCAGCAGCCTAGACAGGGGTGGTGAAGCTTTCTTT	CASSLDRGGEAFF	TRBD1	TRBV14	once	TRBJ1-1
TGCGCCAGCAGCTTGGATCCAGCGGGGGGGGCAGATACGCAGTATTTT	CASSLDPAGGADTQYF	TRBD2	TRBV5-1	-	TRBJ2-3
TGTGCCAGCATTTATCGCGGGGAGCTGTTTTTT	CASIYRGELFF	-	TRBV6-6	-	TRBJ2-2
TGTGCCAGTAGTAACAGACTAGCGGGAGGAGGGACTGGAGCGCAGTATTTT	CASSNRLAGGGTGAQYF	TRBD2	TRBV19	-	TRBJ2-3
TGTGCCAGCAGCCCCCGAAGTGCTCTAGCGGGTAACAATGAGCAGTTCTTC	CASSPRSALAGNNEQFF	-	TRBV21-1	once	TRBJ2-1